The rows below give T cell receptor beta chains drawn from one sample of a study of blood T cell repertoires in COVID-19. Profiling relied on immunoSEQ multiplex PCR, and the TCRdb table lists in-frame clones only, not all of them. The sample contains approximately 260,000 clones, about 85% of which appear only once. Sequencing input: peripheral blood. Receptors were obtained from a man in his sixties who had recovered from COVID-19. CDR3s include the opening cysteine and the closing phenylalanine or tryptophan. Fields, in order: V gene, clone size, J gene, D gene, CDR3 DNA, CDR3 protein. The D gene is left open where the match is weak. The listing skips clone size in some rows; elsewhere it reads once, few, many or a size class.

TRBV6-1,.,TRBJ1-1,.,TGTGCCAGCAGTGAAACAAGGGGCTCTGAAGCTTTCTTT,CASSETRGSEAFF
TRBV5-6,.,TRBJ1-6,.,TGTGCCAGCAGCTTGTTCGGGGGCTCCTATAATTCACCCCTCCACTTT,CASSLFGGSYNSPLHF
TRBV6-6,.,TRBJ1-5,TRBD1,TGTGCCAGCAGTTACTGGCCGGGACAGGGTTTTCAGCCCCAGCATTTT,CASSYWPGQGFQPQHF
TRBV7-9,.,TRBJ2-3,TRBD2,TGTGCCAGCAGCTCTAGCGGGGTCCAGGCAGATACGCAGTATTTT,CASSSSGVQADTQYF
TRBV3-1/TRBV3-2,.,TRBJ2-1,.,TGTGCCAGCAGCGGGGACTTCGGCTTGAGTGAGCAGTTCTTC,CASSGDFGLSEQFF
TRBV7-9,.,TRBJ2-1,.,TGTGCCAGCAGCTTAGGGACAGAGCAGTTCTTC,CASSLGTEQFF
TRBV7-6,.,TRBJ2-3,.,TGTGCCAGCAGCTTACAGGGGCATGGAGCGCAGTATTTT,CASSLQGHGAQYF
TRBV5-1,.,TRBJ2-1,.,TGCGCCAGCAGCTTGGGAGGGGGGGGCCCGTCCTACAATGAGCAGTTCTTC,CASSLGGGGPSYNEQFF
TRBV5-1,.,TRBJ1-4,.,TGCGCCAGCAGACTGGAGAATGAAAAACTGTTTTTT,CASRLENEKLFF
TRBV27,.,TRBJ1-3,TRBD1,TGTGCCAGCAGTTTTTCATCCAGGGGGCGGGGTGGAAACACCATATATTTT,CASSFSSRGRGGNTIYF
TRBV7-9,.,TRBJ1-1,TRBD1,TGTGCCAGCAGCGCGGGACAGCACACTGAAGCTTTCTTT,CASSAGQHTEAFF
TRBV19,.,TRBJ2-5,TRBD1,TGTGCCAGTAAGGTCAGGGGGCTGGAGACCCAGTACTTC,CASKVRGLETQYF
TRBV25-1,once,TRBJ1-6,TRBD1,TGTGCCAGCAGTGAATCGACAGGGAAGCACTCACCCCTCCACTTT,CASSESTGKHSPLHF
TRBV18,.,TRBJ1-6,.,TGTGCCAGCTCACCTATAGTCCCGAATTCACCCCTCCACTTT,CASSPIVPNSPLHF
TRBV4-1,.,TRBJ2-3,.,TGCGCCACCACTAAGGCAGGGGAAGGGACAGATACGCAGTATTTT,CATTKAGEGTDTQYF
TRBV3-1/TRBV3-2,.,TRBJ2-5,TRBD2,TGTGCCAGCAGCCAAGATCCGGCTAGCGGAGAGACCCAGTACTTC,CASSQDPASGETQYF
TRBV5-4,.,TRBJ2-4,.,TGTGCCAGCAGCTTACTCTCCGGCGGGCAAAACATTCAGTACTTC,CASSLLSGGQNIQYF
TRBV9,.,TRBJ2-1,TRBD1,TGTGCCAGCAGCGTAGACAACAGGGGTCATGAGCAGTTCTTC,CASSVDNRGHEQFF
TRBV30,.,TRBJ1-6,TRBD1,TGTGCCTGGAGTGTTGGACAGGGGAATTCACCCCTCCACTTT,CAWSVGQGNSPLHF
TRBV6-5,.,TRBJ2-5,.,TGTGCCGCGGGGCCGGCGCAGACCCAGTACTTC,CAAGPAQTQYF
TRBV10-3,once,TRBJ2-7,.,TGTGCCATCAGTCAGGACTCCTACGAGCAGTACTTC,CAISQDSYEQYF
TRBV30,.,TRBJ2-5,.,TGTGCCTGGAGCCCAGGCCCGGTCAGGGGTTCGGAGACCCAGTACTTC,CAWSPGPVRGSETQYF
TRBV7-9,.,TRBJ1-2,.,TGTGCCAGCAGCGTCGGACAGAGAGAAGACTATGGCTACACCTTC,CASSVGQREDYGYTF
TRBV12-3/TRBV12-4,.,TRBJ1-4,.,TGTGCCAGCAGCGGGGGGGGAGGGAAACTGTTTTTT,CASSGGGGKLFF
TRBV6-1,once,TRBJ1-3,TRBD1,TGTGCCAGCAGTGAGGGACAGCCTAGCTCTGGAAACACCATATATTTT,CASSEGQPSSGNTIYF
TRBV27,once,TRBJ1-2,.,TGTGCCAGCAGTTTTCGTGAGAGGGCTGGCTACACCTTC,CASSFRERAGYTF
TRBV18,.,TRBJ1-4,.,TGTGCCAGCTCACCACCCTCAGGGATTGAAAAACTGTTTTTT,CASSPPSGIEKLFF
TRBV6-1,.,TRBJ2-5,.,TGTGCCAGCAGTGAATTAGTTGTGACCCAGTACTTC,CASSELVVTQYF
TRBV27,.,TRBJ1-2,.,TGTGCCAGCAGGGACGACAGGCCTAACTATGGCTACACCTTC,CASRDDRPNYGYTF
TRBV12-3/TRBV12-4,.,TRBJ1-1,.,TGTGCCAGCAGTCCCCAGCGTGGGAGGGCGGCTTTCTTT,CASSPQRGRAAFF
TRBV6-5,.,TRBJ2-7,TRBD1,TGTGCCAGCAGTTACAGGGACAGGGGGCACTACGAGCAGTACTTC,CASSYRDRGHYEQYF
TRBV2,.,TRBJ2-3,.,TGTGCCAGCGCGGGTGGGGGGTCCACAGATACGCAGTATTTT,CASAGGGSTDTQYF
TRBV7-9,once,TRBJ1-5,.,TGTGCCAGCAGTCTTACCGGGTTTAATCAGCCCCAGCATTTT,CASSLTGFNQPQHF
TRBV7-8,.,TRBJ2-3,.,TGTGCCAGCAGCTTAGCGGGGGGGCGGACAGATACGCAGTATTTT,CASSLAGGRTDTQYF
TRBV5-1,.,TRBJ1-2,TRBD1,TGCGCCAGCAGAGAGGGGACAGGCAACTATGGCTACACCTTC,CASREGTGNYGYTF
TRBV6-1,many,TRBJ2-2,TRBD2,TGTGCCAGCAGTGAGCGGGGGGGCACCGGGGAGCTGTTTTTT,CASSERGGTGELFF
TRBV24-1,.,TRBJ2-5,TRBD2,TGTGCCACCAGTGATCGCGAAGCGGGGGGGCAAGAGACCCAGTACTTC,CATSDREAGGQETQYF
TRBV24-1,.,TRBJ2-3,TRBD2,TGTGCCACCAGTGATAGACTAGCGGGTACGCAGTATTTT,CATSDRLAGTQYF
TRBV6-5,.,TRBJ2-7,.,TGTGCCAGCACCCGGGGCTACGAGCAGTACTTC,CASTRGYEQYF
TRBV5-6,few,TRBJ2-1,.,TGTGCCAGCAGCCACGGGACACTAGCCTACAATGAGCAGTTCTTC,CASSHGTLAYNEQFF
TRBV12-5,.,TRBJ2-7,TRBD1,TGTGCTAGTGGTTTGGTAACCCGCTGGACAGGGAATGGCTTAGGTATGACGAAGCAGTACTTC,CASGLVTRWTGNGLGMTKQYF
TRBV27,.,TRBJ1-2,.,TGTGCCAGCAGTCTGACACGGACCGGGGAGGGGTACTATGGCTACACCTTC,CASSLTRTGEGYYGYTF
TRBV18,.,TRBJ2-1,TRBD2,TGTGCCAGCTCACCGTCGAGGACTAGCGGCAATGAGCAGTTCTTC,CASSPSRTSGNEQFF
TRBV18,few,TRBJ1-1,.,TGTGCCAGCTCACAAGGCCAGGTGAACACTGAAGCTTTCTTT,CASSQGQVNTEAFF
TRBV7-2,once,TRBJ2-3,.,TGTGCCAGCAGCTTAGGCATTGGGCGGGGGCTTGATACGCAGTATTTT,CASSLGIGRGLDTQYF
TRBV6-6,.,TRBJ2-7,TRBD1,TGTGCCAGCAGTTACCCCAGGACAGGGCGGAACGAGCAGTACTTC,CASSYPRTGRNEQYF
TRBV7-2,.,TRBJ2-6,.,TGTGCCAGCAGCACACGGAGGGCTGGGGCCAACGTCCTGACTTTC,CASSTRRAGANVLTF
TRBV2,.,TRBJ1-2,.,TGTGCCAGCAGTGAGTTAGGGGCTAACTATGGCTACACCTTC,CASSELGANYGYTF
TRBV28,.,TRBJ1-1,.,TGTGCCAGCAGTTTGGCTACGGGTGAAGCTTTCTTT,CASSLATGEAFF
TRBV12-5,.,TRBJ2-2,.,TGTGCTAGTGGTCCCGGTACGTCAACAGCGGGCGCCGGGGAGCTGTTTTTT,CASGPGTSTAGAGELFF
TRBV27,.,TRBJ2-2,.,TGTGCCAGCACCACCGGGTCGGGCACCGGGGAGCTGTTTTTT,CASTTGSGTGELFF
TRBV7-6,.,TRBJ1-1,.,TGTGCCAGCAGCTTGAACAGGGCTTTGAACACTGAAGCTTTCTTT,CASSLNRALNTEAFF
TRBV5-8,.,TRBJ2-1,.,TGTGCCACCCTACTACGGGGTCACAATGAGCAGTTCTTC,CATLLRGHNEQFF
TRBV19,.,TRBJ1-5,.,TGTGCCAGTAGTACGACAGGAGGCAATCAGCCCCAGCATTTT,CASSTTGGNQPQHF
TRBV12-5,few,TRBJ1-5,.,TGTGCTAGTGGTTTGGGACAGTATAGCAATCAGCCCCAGCATTTT,CASGLGQYSNQPQHF